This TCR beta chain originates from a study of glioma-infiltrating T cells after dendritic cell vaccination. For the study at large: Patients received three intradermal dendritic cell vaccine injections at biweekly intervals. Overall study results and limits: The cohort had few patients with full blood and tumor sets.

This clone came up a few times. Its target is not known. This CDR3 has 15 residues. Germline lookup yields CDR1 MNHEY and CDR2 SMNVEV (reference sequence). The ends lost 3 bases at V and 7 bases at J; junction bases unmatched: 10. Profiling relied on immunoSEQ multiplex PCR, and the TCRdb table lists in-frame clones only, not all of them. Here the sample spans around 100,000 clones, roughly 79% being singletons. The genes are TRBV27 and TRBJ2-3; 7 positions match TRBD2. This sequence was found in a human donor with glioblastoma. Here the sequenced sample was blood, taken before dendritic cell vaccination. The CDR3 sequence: CASSFSLAGENTQYF. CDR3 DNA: TGTGCCAGCAGTTTTTCTCTGGCGGGGGAGAATACGCAGTATTTT.